Each of the 2 T cell receptor beta chains below was sequenced from the same sample in a study of molecular identifiers for immune sequencing clone quantification. One entry per CDR3 protein results from TCRdb running MiXCR on the PCR reads. The repertoire holds 300,000 to 400,000 distinct CDR3 sequences, with 20% to 25% as singletons. Sequenced material: naive CD8+ T cells from blood, with Jurkat cell RNA spiked in. Subset in this sample: FACS-sorted CD8+CD4-CCR7+CD45RA+ naive T cells. These receptors all stem from a human donor in good health. Some libraries in this study had Jurkat cell RNA spiked in.

This clonotype was counted only a few times. V and J are TRBV4-3 and TRBJ2-7, with TRBD2 identical over 9 bases. The CDR3 contains 16 residues. Germline CDR1 is LGHNA and CDR2 is YSLEER. V shed 2 bases, J shed 2 bases, and the junction held 7 bases outside the gene matches. CDR3 region: CASSQSLAGKTYEQYF. DNA for the CDR3: TGCGCCAGCAGCCAATCCCTAGCGGGGAAGACCTACGAGCAGTACTTC.

CDR3 nucleotides: TGCAGTGCTAGCGGCTCGCGGGGAAGCTCCTACGAGCAGTACTTC. Translation: CSASGSRGSSYEQYF. This sequence joins TRBV20-1 and TRBJ2-7; weak D call: TRBD2 (6 bases). Trimming cost V 3 bases and J 0 bases, with 15 bases left between them. CDR1 DFQATT and CDR2 SNEGSKA come from the germline V gene (reference sequence). This CDR3 is built from 15 residues.